The 31 T cell receptor beta chains in this list originate from one sample, sequenced in a study of cytomegalovirus exposure and HLA in healthy donors (TCRdb year 2017). Library preparation was by the immunoSEQ multiplex PCR assay. A mixture of 60 forward primers for TCR Vbeta segments and 13 reverse primers for TCR Jbeta segments was used in the multiplex PCR. TCRdb provides this immuneACCESS table in a form limited to in-frame rearrangements. Some clones are lacking; in checked studies, under half of them reflect an unresolved V gene, and why the rest are absent is not known. The sample data list about 190,000 clones, and over 80% of these were observed just once. The top ten clonotypes cover over 5.5% of the sample. The specimen was PBMCs. The receptors come from a man in his forties or fifties in good health and CMV-seropositive.

The chain's CDR3 is CASSLLASASTQYF. The DNA for the CDR3 is TGTGCCAGCAGCTTACTAGCGTCGGCATCTACGCAGTATTTT. This chain links TRBV7-3 with TRBJ2-3, with a weak D call TRBD2 (6 bases). CDR1 is SGHTA, CDR2 FQGTGA, per germline. The CDR3 spans 14 residues. The ends were cut back, 2 bases at V and 8 bases at J, with 14 bases in the middle. Combining the CDR3 with reference TRBV7-3 and TRBJ2-3 gives the whole variable domain GAGVSQTPSNKVTEKGKYVELRCDPISGHTALYWYRQSLGQGPEFLIYFQGTGAADDSGLPNDRFFAVRPEGSVSTLKIQRTERGDSAVYLCASSLLASASTQYFGPGTRLTVL.

The gene calls are TRBV7-2 and TRBJ1-1; 7 bases are a match to TRBD1. V was clipped by 4 bases and J by 11 bases; unmatched bases: 7. CDR3 size: 12 residues. Germline V gene data show CDR1 as SGHTA and CDR2 as FQGNSA. The CDR3 nucleotides are TGTGCCAGCAGCTGGGACAGTTTGGTGGCTTTCTTT. It encodes CASSWDSLVAFF.

This sequence joins TRBV10-1 and TRBJ1-1; tentative D call: TRBD1 (5 bases). This CDR3 has 14 amino acids. V shed 3 bases and J shed 1 base, with 9 bases lying between them. Germline-derived CDR1 and CDR2 are WNHNN and SYGVQD (reference sequence). Here the CDR3 reads CASSEGAKNTEAFF. The DNA of the CDR3 is TGCGCCAGCAGTGAAGGGGCCAAGAACACTGAAGCTTTCTTT.

CDR3 in amino acids: CASSLEIRQGRSPLHF. In DNA, the CDR3 is TGTGCCAGCAGCTTAGAGATTCGACAGGGCCGTTCACCCCTCCACTTT. This chain connects TRBV7-9 to TRBJ1-6; 7 positions match TRBD1. The CDR3 is 16 residues long. Trimming took 1 base from V and 9 from J; bases not matched to a gene: 9. Germline lookup yields CDR1 SEHNR and CDR2 FQNEAQ (reference sequence).

For this clone: At one of its ends the junction is not consistent with the germline gene, which may arise from a read error. The gene calls are TRBV7-7 and TRBJ2-5, with 7 positions matching TRBD2. Germline V gives CDR1 SSHAT, CDR2 FNYEAQ (reference sequence). This CDR3 has 15 residues. Here the CDR3 DNA reads TGTGCTAGCAGCGCCAGGGAGCAGCGGGGAGAGACCCAGTACTTC. It encodes CASSAREQRGETQYF.

This clone was seen more than once but under ten times. The rearrangement joins TRBV29-1 to TRBJ2-2; the match to TRBD2 covers 11 bases. Germline V gene lookup returns CDR1 SQVTM and CDR2 ANQGSEA. This CDR3 has 17 residues. V trimming: 6 bases; J trimming: 7 bases; junction bases outside the gene matches: 16. The CDR3: CSVAVASGGLNDGELFF. CDR3 nucleotides: TGCAGCGTGGCGGTAGCTAGCGGGGGGCTAAATGACGGGGAGCTGTTTTTT.

The chain joins TRBV19 to TRBJ1-5; D may be TRBD1 (6 bases). Germline-derived CDR1 and CDR2 are LNHDA and SQIVND (reference sequence). CDR3 length: 16 amino acids. The V end lost 4 bases, the J end lost 1 base, and 14 bases lay between the germline ends. CDR3 protein: CASSNRGRGSNQPQHF. The DNA of the CDR3 is TGTGCCAGTAGTAACCGGGGGCGGGGGAGCAATCAGCCCCAGCATTTT.

V is TRBV10-2 and J is TRBJ1-4; tentative D call: TRBD1 (6 bases). The V end was cut by 6 bases, the J end by 8 bases, with 16 bases between. Germline lookup yields CDR1 WSHSY and CDR2 SAAADI. The CDR3 extends over 14 amino acids. The CDR3 sequence is CASRVTGRGEKLFF. The DNA for the CDR3 is TGCGCCAGCAGAGTCACAGGGAGGGGAGAAAAACTGTTTTTT.

The rearrangement joins TRBV19 to TRBJ2-7, with 9 bases lining up with TRBD1. The CDR3 contains 15 residues. The germline V gene encodes CDR1 LNHDA and CDR2 SQIVND (reference sequence). J lost 4 bases, V lost 4 bases, and 8 bases had no gene match. The CDR3 loop is CASSSGYRGLYEQYF. The CDR3, as DNA: TGTGCCAGTAGTAGCGGCTACAGGGGGCTATACGAGCAGTACTTC.

The CDR3 nucleotides are TGTGCCAGCAGCTTGGGGGGCGACAGGGGCAGGACCGGGGGCTACACCTTC. Protein product: CASSLGGDRGRTGGYTF. V is TRBV7-2 and J is TRBJ1-2; 8 positions agree with TRBD1. Germline lookup yields CDR1 SGHTA and CDR2 FQGNSA. The CDR3 length is 17 residues. V dropped 3 bases and J dropped 8; count of bases not matched to a gene: 17.

The CDR3 protein is CASSSPVRYEQYF. Written as DNA, the CDR3 is TGTGCCAGCAGCTCCCCGGTGAGGTACGAGCAGTACTTC. The chain has TRBV5-4 and TRBJ2-7, with D uncertain. The germline V and J ends were trimmed by 3 bases and 4 bases, with 11 bases remaining between them. This CDR3 is built from 13 residues. Looked up from germline, CDR1 is SGHNT and CDR2 is YYREEE (reference sequence).

The genes are TRBV29-1 and TRBJ2-7, with D tentatively TRBD1 (6 bases). The CDR3 length is 12 residues. Trimming shortened V by 5 bases and J by 2 bases, and 10 bases separated the two germline ends. CDR1 is SQVTM, CDR2 ANQGSEA, per germline. CDR3 amino acids: CSVYTGTYEQYF. The CDR3 region has the DNA TGCAGCGTTTACACAGGGACCTACGAGCAGTACTTC.

This clone has just a few counts. V and J are TRBV7-2 and TRBJ2-3; D is ambiguous. V dropped 8 bases and J dropped 0 bases, with 9 bases sitting between them. The CDR3 has 13 residues. The germline V gene encodes CDR1 SGHTA and CDR2 FQGNSA. In nucleotides, the CDR3 is TGTGCCAGCGCGCCCTCTAGCACAGATACGCAGTATTTT. Amino acids: CASAPSSTDTQYF.

The chain recombines TRBV10-1 with TRBJ2-7; the match to TRBD1 covers 7 bases. V trimming: 6 bases; J trimming: 0 bases; junction bases outside the gene matches: 14. Germline assignment: CDR1 WNHNN and CDR2 SYGVQD (reference sequence). The length of the CDR3 is 17 residues. CDR3: CASSPVGGQAYSYEQYF. The CDR3, as DNA: TGCGCCAGCAGCCCGGTGGGCGGACAGGCCTACTCCTACGAGCAGTACTTC.

This chain links TRBV7-9 with TRBJ2-1, with TRBD2 matching 12 bases. The CDR3 loop spans 17 amino acids. Germline CDR1 and CDR2: SEHNR and FQNEAQ (reference sequence). V was clipped by 2 bases and J by 5 bases; unmatched bases: 7. CDR3 DNA sequence: TGTGCCAGCAGCTTAACCCACCTAGCGGGGGGGCACAATGAGCAGTTCTTC. Translating it yields CASSLTHLAGGHNEQFF.

CDR3 DNA: TGTGCCAGCAGCCCTAGAGGGACAGGGAGGGGGCCCGAGACCCAGTACTTC. Amino acids: CASSPRGTGRGPETQYF. This chain joins TRBV7-9 and TRBJ2-5; 9 nucleotides match TRBD1. The V and J ends lost 5 bases and 5 bases, in that order; junction bases with no gene match: 15. The V gene's germline CDR1 is SEHNR and CDR2 FQNEAQ (reference sequence). The CDR3 loop spans 17 amino acids.

The chain recombines TRBV15 with TRBJ2-3, with 7 bases that match TRBD2. With 9 bases clipped from V and 4 bases from J, the junction kept 7 bases outside the gene matches. The germline CDR1 and CDR2 sequences are LNHNV and YYDKDF (reference sequence). This CDR3 region has 13 residues. The CDR3 region is CATESGDPDTQYF. The CDR3 bases are TGTGCCACGGAGAGCGGGGACCCAGATACGCAGTATTTT.

This rearrangement joins TRBV7-3 to TRBJ2-3; a possible D gene is TRBD2 (7 bases). The CDR3 has 14 residues. Germline V gene data show CDR1 as SGHTA and CDR2 as FQGTGA. The V gene lost 6 bases and the J gene lost 4 bases, with 14 bases spanning the gap. CDR3: CASRGRGAADTQYF. The CDR3 nucleotides read TGTGCCAGCAGGGGGAGGGGGGCCGCAGATACGCAGTATTTT.

V and J are TRBV9 and TRBJ2-7; D remains ambiguous. CDR3 length equals 14 residues. The V end was cut by 0 bases, the J end by 1 base, with 8 bases between. The V gene's germline CDR1 is SGDLS and CDR2 YYNGEE. In DNA, the CDR3 is TGTGCCAGCAGCGTAGATGGGCCGTCCTACGAGCAGTACTTC. Amino acid sequence: CASSVDGPSYEQYF.

This clone was counted a few times. The chain uses TRBV19 and TRBJ1-2, with 8 bases that match TRBD1. CDR3 length: 15 amino acids. The J segment lost 4 bases and the V segment lost 7 bases, leaving 11 bases of the junction unmatched. CDR1 LNHDA and CDR2 SQIVND come from the germline V gene (reference sequence). CDR3 residues: CASTHSDRESYGYTF. The CDR3 nucleotides read TGTGCCAGTACTCATTCGGACAGGGAGAGCTATGGCTACACCTTC.

The CDR3 coding sequence is TGTGCCAGCTCACCTGCCTCCTCAGGGGGTGGGCAAGAGACCCAGTACTTC. It specifies CASSPASSGGGQETQYF. V gene TRBV18 combines with J gene TRBJ2-5; TRBD1 agrees at 7 bases. J gave up 2 bases and V 3 bases, and 12 bases lay outside the gene matches. The germline gives CDR1 KGHSH, CDR2 LQKENI. The CDR3 covers 17 residues.

The table lists this clone with a few counts. The CDR3 reads CASSLRTGGLFF. For the CDR3, the DNA is TGTGCCAGCAGTTTGCGGACAGGGGGGCTGTTTTTT. The chain is built from TRBV5-8 and TRBJ1-4; TRBD1 matches at 10 bases. V dropped 5 bases and J dropped 14; count of bases not matched to a gene: 6. CDR3 length: 12 residues. Looked up from germline, CDR1 is SGHTS and CDR2 is YDEGEE. Using reference TRBV5-8 and TRBJ1-4 for the parts outside the CDR3, the full variable domain is EAGVTQSPTHLIKTRGQQATLRCSPISGHTSVYWYQQALGLGLQFLLWYDEGEERNRGNFPPRFSGRQFPNYSSELNVNALELEDSALYLCASSLRTGGLFFGSGTQLSVL.

The chain links TRBV5-6 to TRBJ1-2; maybe TRBD1 (6 bases). With 0 bases removed from V and 4 bases from J, the gap between germline ends came to 16 bases. Germline CDR1 SGHDT, CDR2 YYEEEE. The CDR3 contains 16 residues. CDR3 loop: CASSLASGQGIYGYTF. The CDR3 DNA reads as TGTGCCAGCAGCTTGGCCTCGGGTCAGGGGATCTATGGCTACACCTTC.

The chain has TRBV7-9 and TRBJ1-2; no definite D call. There are 13 residues in the CDR3. Per germline, CDR1 SEHNR and CDR2 FQNEAQ (reference sequence). The V and J ends lost 3 bases and 6 bases respectively, with 11 bases between them. The CDR3 is CASSLTQTDGYTF. The CDR3 DNA is TGTGCCAGCAGCTTGACACAAACGGATGGCTACACCTTC.

The CDR3 loop reads CASSPHSGQQKETQYF. The DNA of the CDR3 is TGTGCCAGCAGCCCCCATTCGGGACAGCAAAAAGAGACCCAGTACTTC. The chain has TRBV7-8 and TRBJ2-5; 7 nucleotides match TRBD1. After removal of 5 bases from V and 3 bases from J, the junction contained 12 bases not matched to a gene. The CDR3 runs 16 residues. Germline V gene data show CDR1 as SGHVS and CDR2 as FQNEAQ.

The chain has TRBV11-2 and TRBJ2-5; TRBD1 might be the D (7 bases). From germline, CDR1 is SGHAT and CDR2 FQNNGV. V was pared by 5 bases and J by 13 bases, with 14 bases between. The CDR3 is 11 amino acids. The CDR3 reads CASSLRDSLYF. The CDR3 DNA is TGTGCCAGCAGCCTGCGGGACAGCCTGTACTTC.

The rearrangement uses TRBV11-2 and TRBJ2-3, with D perhaps matching TRBD2 (6 bases). Trimming removed 2 bases at V and 2 bases at J, with 14 bases between. The CDR3 is 16 residues long. Germline CDR1 and CDR2: SGHAT and FQNNGV. The CDR3: CASSLTFAGYTDTQYF. The DNA of the CDR3 is TGTGCCAGCAGCTTAACGTTCGCGGGGTACACAGATACGCAGTATTTT.

V gene TRBV6-5 combines with J gene TRBJ2-5; no clear D gene. TRBJ2-7 matches the DNA end more closely, so the J call is doubtful. CDR1 is MNHEY and CDR2 is SVGAGI in the germline V gene. The CDR3 covers 11 residues. The CDR3 region has the DNA TGTGCCAGCAGTTCCCCCTACGAGCAGTACTTC. This codes for CASSSPYEQYF.

V gene TRBV4-1 combines with J gene TRBJ2-7; TRBD1 agrees at 7 bases. This CDR3 is built from 14 residues. The junction had 3 bases not matched to a gene; V was cut back by 4 bases and J by 0 bases. CDR1 is MGHRA, CDR2 YSYEKL, per germline. Written as DNA, the CDR3 is TGCGCCAGCAGCCTGGACAGGAGCTCCTACGAGCAGTACTTC. The encoded protein is CASSLDRSSYEQYF.

The chain carries TRBV25-1 and TRBJ2-7, with 8 bases identical to TRBD2. V lost 6 bases to trimming and J lost 0 bases; unmatched junction nucleotides: 13. CDR1 and CDR2 from the germline V gene are MGHDK and SYGVNS. This CDR3 is built from 17 residues. The DNA of the CDR3 is TGTGCCAGCAGGCCGGCGGGGGGAATAGGGTACTCCTACGAGCAGTACTTC. Translated, it gives CASRPAGGIGYSYEQYF.

This rearrangement joins TRBV19 to TRBJ2-7, with 7 bases fitting TRBD1. The CDR3 is 14 residues long. V was pared by 5 bases and J by 2 bases, with 6 bases of the junction left unmatched. CDR1 and CDR2 from the germline V gene are LNHDA and SQIVND (reference sequence). Here the CDR3 reads CASSSRTGPYEQYF. In DNA, the CDR3 is TGTGCCAGTAGTTCCCGGACAGGTCCCTACGAGCAGTACTTC.